Below, 31 T cell receptor beta chains from the same sample are listed, as sequenced in a study of shared clonotypes between healthy human individuals. TCRdb's copy holds only in-frame clones and misses some; the assay was immunoSEQ multiplex PCR. The table includes approximately 95,000 clones, 67% detected once. Specimen: memory CD8+ T cells sorted from blood. Regarding subset: CD45RO+ cells pooled with CCR7-negative TemRA cells. All receptors come from a man aged 25 to 40 in good health.

This rearrangement joins TRBV5-1 to TRBJ1-2; D gene ambiguous. The CDR3 is 15 amino acids. The V end was cut by 0 bases, the J end by 8 bases, with 17 bases between. Germline loops: CDR1 SGHRS, CDR2 YFSETQ. This CDR3 reads CASSLEGLEVDGYTF. The CDR3 nucleotides read TGCGCCAGCAGCTTGGAGGGCCTGGAAGTCGACGGCTACACCTTC.

The DNA of the CDR3 is TGTGCCAGCAGTCCAGGCCAGGCCTATGGCTACACCTTC. Translated, it gives CASSPGQAYGYTF. This chain uses TRBV27 with TRBJ1-2; D is undetermined. CDR3 length: 13 residues. CDR1 is MNHEY, CDR2 SMNVEV, per germline (reference sequence). The germline V and J ends were trimmed by 5 bases and 4 bases, with 11 bases remaining between them.

This sequence joins TRBV10-2 and TRBJ1-5; D not resolved. Germline V lookup: CDR1 WSHSY, CDR2 SAAADI. The CDR3 has 14 residues. Trimming pared 4 bases from V and 4 bases from J, leaving 11 bases between. CDR3 sequence: CASSGGPGNQPQHF. The CDR3 bases are TGCGCCAGCAGTGGGGGTCCGGGAAATCAGCCCCAGCATTTT.

The chain links TRBV7-6 to TRBJ2-3, with D maybe TRBD2 (6 bases). CDR1 is SGHVS, CDR2 FNYEAQ, per germline. V shed 1 base and J shed 2 bases, with 16 bases lying between them. CDR3 length: 17 residues. The CDR3 loop is CASSLDRTDYLTDTQYF. As DNA, the CDR3 is TGTGCCAGCAGCTTAGACCGAACGGACTATCTCACAGATACGCAGTATTTT.

This clone appeared many times. This rearrangement joins TRBV9 to TRBJ2-6; D is unclear. CDR3 length: 14 amino acids. Trimming pared 3 bases from V and 2 bases from J, leaving 6 bases between. Germline V gives CDR1 SGDLS, CDR2 YYNGEE. CDR3 loop: CASSETTGANVLTF. CDR3 in DNA: TGTGCCAGCAGCGAGACCACTGGGGCCAACGTCCTGACTTTC.

CDR3 bases: TGTGCCAGCAGCTTAGGAGCGGGGTCAGTCTCCTACAATGAGCAGTTCTTC. It yields the protein CASSLGAGSVSYNEQFF. V usage is TRBV11-2 and J usage is TRBJ2-1; 7 bases line up with TRBD2. CDR3 length: 17 amino acids. Per germline, CDR1 SGHAT and CDR2 FQNNGV. With V trimmed by 1 base and J by 0 bases, 6 bases remained unmatched.

Worth noting for this clone: One junction end does not reproduce the germline sequence, and a read error may be involved. The chain recombines TRBV11-2 with TRBJ1-1; TRBD1 is a possible D gene (6 bases). CDR1 SGHAT and CDR2 FQNNGV come from the germline V gene. The CDR3 contains 14 residues. CDR3: CVSSLDPTGTEAFF. The CDR3 coding sequence is TGTGTCAGCAGCTTAGATCCCACAGGGACCGAAGCTTTCTTT.

This clone was seen a handful of times. The rearrangement joins TRBV28 to TRBJ1-5; the match to TRBD1 covers 7 bases. The CDR3 is 18 amino acids. Germline V gene sequence: CDR1 MDHEN, CDR2 SYDVKM. Germline trimming cut 3 bases from V and 0 bases from J; bases unmatched to any gene: 11. CDR3 sequence reads: CASSFRTGALYSNQPQHF. The DNA of the CDR3 is TGTGCCAGCAGTTTTCGAACAGGGGCCCTCTATAGCAATCAGCCCCAGCATTTT.

Concerning this clone: With only one base between it and a far larger clone, this is likely a read error. This chain joins TRBV6-6 and TRBJ2-7, with D unresolved. Germline values: CDR1 MNHNY, CDR2 SVGAGI (reference sequence). V was trimmed by 0 bases and J by 2 bases, leaving 14 bases between them. CDR3 length equals 16 residues. The CDR3 region has the DNA TGTGCCAGCAGTTACTCGGGGATAGGCTACGCCTACGAGCAGTACTTC. Residues: CASSYSGIGYAYEQYF.

As DNA, the CDR3 is TGTGCCAGCAGCTTAACGTTAGGCCCCCAAGAGACCCAGTACTTC. This gives the protein CASSLTLGPQETQYF. The V gene is TRBV7-3, the J gene TRBJ2-5, with D hard to call. Trimming cost V 0 bases and J 1 base, with 9 bases left between them. The germline gives CDR1 SGHTA, CDR2 FQGTGA. The CDR3 extends over 15 amino acids.

This clone came up once. This chain connects TRBV7-9 to TRBJ2-1; 10 nucleotides agree with TRBD2. Unmatched junction bases numbered 8, after V lost 0 bases and J lost 3 bases. The CDR3 consists of 18 residues. In germline, CDR1 is SEHNR, CDR2 FQNEAQ (reference sequence). CDR3 coding DNA: TGTGCCAGCAGCTTAGCGGCTAGCGGGAGTCCCCTCTACAATGAGCAGTTCTTC. Its translation: CASSLAASGSPLYNEQFF. Using reference TRBV7-9 and TRBJ2-1 for the parts outside the CDR3, the full variable domain is DTGVSQNPRHKITKRGQNVTFRCDPISEHNRLYWYRQTLGQGPEFLTYFQNEAQLEKSRLLSDRFSAERPKGSFSTLEIQRTEQGDSAMYLCASSLAASGSPLYNEQFFGPGTRLTVL.

This clone was observed at least ten times. V gene TRBV2 combines with J gene TRBJ2-3, with 7 bases lining up with TRBD1. Germline V CDR1 and CDR2: SNHLY, FYNNEI. The CDR3 runs 17 residues. Trimming took 5 bases from V and 2 from J; bases not matched to a gene: 13. The chain's CDR3 is CASSSPPDRAPTDTQYF. DNA of the CDR3: TGTGCCAGCAGTTCACCCCCAGACAGGGCCCCCACAGATACGCAGTATTTT.

DNA for the CDR3: TGTGCCAGCAGTATAGCCGGGACTAACTCTGGGGCCAACGTCCTGACTTTC. Translation gives CASSIAGTNSGANVLTF. V gene TRBV7-9 combines with J gene TRBJ2-6; TRBD2 matches at 7 bases. Germline CDR1 and CDR2: SEHNR and FQNEAQ (reference sequence). This CDR3 spans 17 amino acids. V lost 6 bases, J lost 0 bases, and 8 bases stayed unmatched.

The CDR3 DNA is TGTGCCAGCAGTGAGTATCTAGTTTCCTACGAGCAGTACTTC. It translates to CASSEYLVSYEQYF. The gene calls are TRBV6-1 and TRBJ2-7, with D unclear. Germline CDR1 and CDR2: MNHNS and SASEGT. The CDR3 contains 14 residues. V was trimmed by 3 bases and J by 1 base, leaving 10 bases between them.

This chain uses TRBV2 with TRBJ2-7, with TRBD2 matching 12 bases. V trimming: 5 bases; J trimming: 0 bases; junction bases outside the gene matches: 14. Germline V gene sequence: CDR1 SNHLY, CDR2 FYNNEI. The CDR3 runs to 19 residues. The CDR3 sequence: CASSTHDGGLAGFSYEQYF. Written as DNA, the CDR3 is TGTGCCAGCAGTACCCATGATGGGGGACTAGCGGGCTTCTCCTACGAGCAGTACTTC.

This chain joins TRBV30 and TRBJ1-2, with D possibly being TRBD1 (6 bases). The germline CDR1 and CDR2 sequences are GTSNPN and SVGIG (reference sequence). V lost 2 bases to trimming and J lost 4 bases, with 14 bases between them. The CDR3 length is 14 residues. The CDR3 protein is CAWSPQGLGYGYTF. CDR3 coding DNA: TGTGCCTGGAGTCCTCAGGGGTTGGGCTATGGCTACACCTTC. The whole variable domain, remainder taken from reference TRBV30 and TRBJ1-2, is SQTIHQWPATLVQPVGSPLSLECTVEGTSNPNLYWYRQAAGRGLQLLFYSVGIGQISSEVPQNLSASRPQDRQFILSSKKLLLSDSGFYLCAWSPQGLGYGYTFGSGTRLTVV.

The chain has TRBV14 and TRBJ2-2; no definite D call. V lost 4 bases to trimming and J lost 6 bases, with 12 bases between them. The CDR3 extends over 14 amino acids. Germline V gives CDR1 SGHDN, CDR2 FVKESK. The CDR3 DNA reads TGTGCCAGCAGCCCGCACCAAGGAGCCGGGGAGCTGTTTTTT. Protein product: CASSPHQGAGELFF.

This clone has just one count. The chain combines TRBV28 with TRBJ2-1; 11 bases align to TRBD2. V was pared by 7 bases and J by 6 bases, with 11 bases of the junction left unmatched. Germline assignment: CDR1 MDHEN and CDR2 SYDVKM. This CDR3 has 16 amino acids. Written as DNA, the CDR3 is TGTGCCAGCACCCCGTTACTAGCGGGAGTTCTCAATGAGCAGTTCTTC. Protein: CASTPLLAGVLNEQFF. Looking up the rest from reference TRBV28 and TRBJ2-1 gives the full variable domain: DVKVTQSSRYLVKRTGEKVFLECVQDMDHENMFWYRQDPGLGLRLIYFSYDVKMKEKGDIPEGYSVSREKKERFSLILESASTNQTSMYLCASTPLLAGVLNEQFFGPGTRLTVL.

V usage is TRBV25-1 and J usage is TRBJ2-1; TRBD2 is a possible D gene (6 bases). V was cut by 5 bases and J by 5 bases, with 13 bases left in between. The length of the CDR3 is 14 residues. The germline V gene has CDR1 MGHDK and CDR2 SYGVNS. The CDR3 sequence: CASSHTSMNNEQFF. CDR3 nucleotides: TGTGCCAGCAGTCATACTAGCATGAACAATGAGCAGTTCTTC. Combining the CDR3 with reference TRBV25-1 and TRBJ2-1 gives the whole variable domain EADIYQTPRYLVIGTGKKITLECSQTMGHDKMYWYQQDPGMELHLIHYSYGVNSTEKGDLSSESTVSRIRTEHFPLTLESARPSHTSQYLCASSHTSMNNEQFFGPGTRLTVL.

This clone was observed a single time. J is TRBJ2-1 and V is TRBV28; a possible D gene is TRBD1 (6 bases). The CDR3 contains 10 residues. Between the trimmed V and J ends, which lost 8 bases and 9 bases, there was a span of 8 bases. The V gene's germline CDR1 is MDHEN and CDR2 SYDVKM. In DNA, the CDR3 is TGTGCCAGCTTACAGGGTGAGCAGTTCTTC. Translation gives CASLQGEQFF.

The chain uses TRBV11-2 and TRBJ2-7, with D perhaps matching TRBD1 (5 bases). The V and J ends lost 3 bases and 0 bases respectively, with 12 bases between them. The CDR3 is made up of 15 amino acids. Germline CDR1 reads SGHAT; CDR2 reads FQNNGV. In DNA form, the CDR3 reads TGTGCCAGCAGCTTCGGACAAGATAGCTCCTACGAGCAGTACTTC. As protein: CASSFGQDSSYEQYF.

V and J are TRBV6-1 and TRBJ2-1, with a tentative D call TRBD1 (6 bases). The CDR3 has 16 amino acids. The V and J ends lost 2 bases and 3 bases respectively, with 14 bases between them. CDR1 and CDR2 from the germline V gene are MNHNS and SASEGT. The CDR3 DNA sequence: TGTGCCAGCAGTGAACTTCTGCAGGGGCTCTACAATGAGCAGTTCTTC. It encodes CASSELLQGLYNEQFF.

The chain carries TRBV25-1 and TRBJ1-1; no clear D gene. The CDR3 consists of 13 residues. V was pared by 2 bases and J by 6 bases, with 10 bases between. CDR1 MGHDK and CDR2 SYGVNS come from the germline V gene. The chain's CDR3 is CASSEGISPEAFF. For the CDR3, the DNA is TGTGCCAGCAGTGAAGGGATTAGCCCTGAAGCTTTCTTT. The full variable domain, with the rest looked up from reference TRBV25-1 and TRBJ1-1, is EADIYQTPRYLVIGTGKKITLECSQTMGHDKMYWYQQDPGMELHLIHYSYGVNSTEKGDLSSESTVSRIRTEHFPLTLESARPSHTSQYLCASSEGISPEAFFGQGTRLTVV.

Only one count was recorded for this clone. J is TRBJ2-6 and V is TRBV27; D gene uncertain. Germline V gene lookup returns CDR1 MNHEY and CDR2 SMNVEV (reference sequence). CDR3 length: 15 amino acids. V shed 3 bases and J shed 0 bases, with 6 bases lying between them. The CDR3 spells CASSFYGSGANVLTF. CDR3 coding DNA: TGTGCCAGCAGTTTTTACGGCTCTGGGGCCAACGTCCTGACTTTC.

The rearrangement uses TRBV5-1 and TRBJ2-2, with TRBD1 identical over 8 bases. The germline V gene encodes CDR1 SGHRS and CDR2 YFSETQ. Germline trimming cut 0 bases from V and 6 bases from J; bases unmatched to any gene: 7. This CDR3 spans 16 amino acids. The CDR3 DNA reads as TGCGCCAGCAGCTTGGGGACAGGGAATCTGGCCGGGGAGCTGTTTTTT. Protein: CASSLGTGNLAGELFF.

V is TRBV13 and J is TRBJ2-7; 9 bases match TRBD2. This CDR3 region has 15 residues. CDR1 and CDR2 (germline): PRHDT, FYEKMQ (reference sequence). V shed 4 bases and J 0 bases; nucleotides not matched to a gene: 4. CDR3 loop: CASSSTSGSSYEQYF. The CDR3 region has the DNA TGTGCCAGCAGCTCGACTAGCGGAAGCTCCTACGAGCAGTACTTC.

This chain links TRBV12-5 with TRBJ2-1, with TRBD2 matching 10 bases. The CDR3 has 13 amino acids. J lost 8 bases, V lost 8 bases, and 6 bases had no gene match. CDR1 is LGHNT and CDR2 is FRNRAP in the germline V gene. This chain's CDR3 is CASSGRANDEQFF. CDR3 DNA sequence: TGTGCTAGTAGCGGGAGGGCAAACGATGAGCAGTTCTTC.

This rearrangement joins TRBV15 to TRBJ1-5, with 10 bases identical to TRBD1. Germline CDR1 LNHNV, CDR2 YYDKDF (reference sequence). Trimming cost V 0 bases and J 5 bases; bases outside gene matches: 7. The CDR3 has 17 amino acids. CDR3 DNA sequence: TGTGCCACCAGCAGAGATATGGGACAGGGGCCCGATCAGCCCCAGCATTTT. Its translation: CATSRDMGQGPDQPQHF.

The gene calls are TRBV10-3 and TRBJ2-2; TRBD1 or TRBD2 may be the D gene (5 bases each). The CDR3 length is 12 residues. V lost 2 bases to trimming and J lost 7 bases, with 5 bases between them. The germline V gene encodes CDR1 ENHRY and CDR2 SYGVKD. In nucleotides, the CDR3 is TGTGCCATCAGTGAGGGGGGCGGGGAGCTGTTTTTT. This sequence encodes CAISEGGGELFF.

In this sample, this clone turned up many times. The chain links TRBV11-2 to TRBJ2-2; perhaps TRBD1 as D (5 bases). Germline loops: CDR1 SGHAT, CDR2 FQNNGV. This CDR3 contains 14 residues. V was pared by 5 bases and J by 8 bases, with 15 bases between. The CDR3 region has the DNA TGTGCCAGCAGCCCGGAAGGGGCCGGAGGGGAGCTGTTTTTT. Translating it yields CASSPEGAGGELFF.

This chain joins TRBV7-6 and TRBJ2-7, with D unclear. There are 15 residues in the CDR3. V was cut by 5 bases and J by 5 bases, with 19 bases left in between. Germline V gene data show CDR1 as SGHVS and CDR2 as FNYEAQ. CDR3 amino acids: CASSPSRGRIDEQYF. CDR3 nucleotides: TGTGCCAGCAGCCCCAGCCGAGGTAGGATCGACGAGCAGTACTTC. Using reference TRBV7-6 and TRBJ2-7 for the parts outside the CDR3, the full variable domain is GAGVSQSPRYKVTKRGQDVALRCDPISGHVSLYWYRQALGQGPEFLTYFNYEAQQDKSGLPNDRFSAERPEGSISTLTIQRTEQRDSAMYRCASSPSRGRIDEQYFGPGTRLTVT.